Following are 15 T cell receptor beta chains from one sample sequenced in a study of shared clonotypes between healthy human individuals. Sequenced by immunoSEQ multiplex PCR; TCRdb stores in-frame clones only, minus some. The sample shows about 1.1 million clones, 75% to 80% of them seen only once. Sample: memory CD4+ T cells from PBMCs. The subset: CD45RA-negative fraction. Receptor source: a man between 18 and 29 years old in good health. Some clones in this sample may be carry-over from other donors' samples.

The V call is TRBV5-4, the J call TRBJ2-7; possibly TRBD2 for D (6 bases). This CDR3 is built from 14 residues. V was shortened by 0 bases and J by 5 bases, with 12 bases between the two germline ends. Germline V gives CDR1 SGHNT, CDR2 YYREEE (reference sequence). The CDR3 nucleotides are TGTGCCAGCAGCTTGGGGGCTGGCGGGAACGAGCAGTACTTC. Protein: CASSLGAGGNEQYF.

The J gene is TRBJ1-2, the V gene TRBV28; tentatively, D is TRBD1 (5 bases). The V and J ends lost 1 base and 6 bases respectively, with 9 bases between them. This CDR3 has 13 amino acids. In germline, CDR1 is MDHEN, CDR2 SYDVKM. Written as DNA, the CDR3 is TGTGCCAGCAGTTTATACCTGACAGATGGCTACACCTTC. Residues: CASSLYLTDGYTF.

Details on this clone: The same CDR3 arises from other DNA sequences in this sample as well. The chain joins TRBV7-9 to TRBJ1-1; D gene unclear. Trimming shortened V by 2 bases and J by 2 bases, and 6 bases separated the two germline ends. CDR1 and CDR2 (germline): SEHNR, FQNEAQ (reference sequence). This CDR3 spans 13 amino acids. The CDR3 sequence: CASSLYGNTEAFF. The CDR3 DNA reads TGTGCCAGCAGCTTATATGGAAACACTGAAGCTTTCTTT.

This clone was detected only once. The V and J genes are TRBV2 and TRBJ2-7; D remains unclear. CDR1 is SNHLY, CDR2 FYNNEI, per germline. V was trimmed by 5 bases and J by 0 bases, leaving 20 bases between them. The length of the CDR3 is 17 residues. This CDR3 is CASSSGQERFLSYEQYF. CDR3 DNA: TGTGCCAGCAGTTCGGGCCAGGAGCGCTTTCTCTCCTACGAGCAGTACTTC.

As concerns this clone: This sample includes further DNA sequences coding for the same CDR3. The V and J genes are TRBV29-1 and TRBJ1-2; the match to TRBD1 covers 11 bases. Germline V gives CDR1 SQVTM, CDR2 ANQGSEA. The J segment lost 3 bases and the V segment lost 7 bases, leaving 1 base of the junction unmatched. This CDR3 is built from 12 residues. The DNA for the CDR3 is TGCAGCGGGGGACAGGGGGACTATGGCTACACCTTC. It yields the protein CSGGQGDYGYTF.

V usage is TRBV29-1 and J usage is TRBJ1-1; D gene uncertain. Germline lookup yields CDR1 SQVTM and CDR2 ANQGSEA. The CDR3 is made up of 12 amino acids. With 1 base removed from V and 2 bases from J, the gap between germline ends came to 5 bases. The DNA of the CDR3 is TGCAGCGTTGAAGTCTACAACACTGAAGCTTTCTTT. It codes for CSVEVYNTEAFF.

The chain has TRBV2 and TRBJ2-7; 7 positions agree with TRBD2. CDR1 and CDR2 (germline): SNHLY, FYNNEI. V shed 7 bases and J 3 bases; nucleotides not matched to a gene: 9. The CDR3 sequence is 14 residues long. The CDR3 region is CASTIAGKGYEQYF. DNA for the CDR3: TGTGCCAGCACCATAGCGGGCAAGGGCTACGAGCAGTACTTC. Drawing the rest from reference TRBV2 and TRBJ2-7, the complete variable domain is EPEVTQTPSHQVTQMGQEVILRCVPISNHLYFYWYRQILGQKVEFLVSFYNNEISEKSEIFDDQFSVERPDGSNFTLKIRSTKLEDSAMYFCASTIAGKGYEQYFGPGTRLTVT.

The rearrangement joins TRBV10-3 to TRBJ2-3; the D is unclear. Germline CDR1 reads ENHRY; CDR2 reads SYGVKD. The CDR3 length is 12 residues. Deletions cut 6 bases from V and 4 bases from J, with 8 bases between. This CDR3 is CAISEAADTQYF. CDR3 nucleotide sequence: TGTGCCATCAGCGAGGCGGCAGATACGCAGTATTTT.

The rearrangement joins TRBV28 to TRBJ2-1, with D unclear. This CDR3 is 16 amino acids long. Germline CDR1 reads MDHEN; CDR2 reads SYDVKM. The V and J ends lost 4 bases and 4 bases respectively, with 17 bases between them. Here the CDR3 DNA reads TGTGCCAGCAGTTCGACATCCAGGAGAGGATACAATGAGCAGTTCTTC. Its protein is CASSSTSRRGYNEQFF.

In this sample, this clone turned up once. The rearrangement uses TRBV25-1 and TRBJ1-3; D gene ambiguous. Germline V CDR1 and CDR2: MGHDK, SYGVNS. Trimming left V 6 bases short and J 4 bases short, with 10 bases between. The CDR3 spans 13 residues. CDR3 region: CASSLSGGNTIYF. The CDR3 DNA reads TGTGCCAGCAGCTTATCAGGAGGAAACACCATATATTTT. Combining the CDR3 with reference TRBV25-1 and TRBJ1-3 gives the whole variable domain EADIYQTPRYLVIGTGKKITLECSQTMGHDKMYWYQQDPGMELHLIHYSYGVNSTEKGDLSSESTVSRIRTEHFPLTLESARPSHTSQYLCASSLSGGNTIYFGEGSWLTVV.

V gene TRBV11-2 combines with J gene TRBJ2-7; no clear D gene. CDR3 length: 15 residues. From germline, CDR1 is SGHAT and CDR2 FQNNGV. The V end was cut by 5 bases, the J end by 6 bases, with 20 bases between. DNA for the CDR3: TGTGCCAGCAGCCCCATCCAGTCGGGTTCAGGCGAGCAGTACTTC. Translation: CASSPIQSGSGEQYF.

This clone has only one observation. The chain combines TRBV28 with TRBJ2-4; a possible D gene is TRBD2 (6 bases). Germline CDR1 MDHEN, CDR2 SYDVKM. Trimming took 6 bases from V and 0 from J, leaving 12 bases between them. The CDR3 has 15 residues. The CDR3 region has the DNA TGTGCCAGCAGCAAGGGCGGGGTAGCCAAAAACATTCAGTACTTC. Translation: CASSKGGVAKNIQYF.

Details on this clone: A read error may be the cause here, since a much bigger clone is one base away. The V and J genes are TRBV7-8 and TRBJ1-1, with no clear D. This CDR3 has 13 amino acids. Germline-derived CDR1 and CDR2 are SGHVS and FQNEAQ. V was trimmed by 1 base and J by 1 base, leaving 4 bases between them. CDR3 in DNA: TGTGCCAGCAGCTTAGTCACGAACACTGAAGCTTTCTTT. Its translation is CASSLVTNTEAFF.

The V gene is TRBV4-2, the J gene TRBJ1-5; D perhaps matches TRBD1 (6 bases). The germline gives CDR1 LGHNA, CDR2 YNFKEQ. The CDR3 is made up of 16 amino acids. V lost 2 bases and J 2 bases, leaving 13 bases between the germline ends. CDR3 amino acids: CASSQRTASGNQPQHF. The CDR3, as DNA: TGTGCCAGCAGCCAACGGACAGCTTCGGGCAATCAGCCCCAGCATTTT.

Remarks on this clone: Other DNA sequences in the same sample also yield this CDR3. The gene calls are TRBV29-1 and TRBJ2-7, with TRBD1 identical over 9 bases. This CDR3 spans 14 amino acids. From germline, CDR1 is SQVTM and CDR2 ANQGSEA. The junction had 5 bases not matched to a gene; V was cut back by 3 bases and J by 2 bases. Here the CDR3 reads CSVDPGQGAYEQYF. The CDR3 region has the DNA TGCAGCGTTGACCCGGGACAGGGTGCCTACGAGCAGTACTTC.